What follows are 6 T cell receptor beta chains derived from one specimen sequenced in a study of T-cell reconstitution after alpha-beta-depleted transplantation in children. Unique molecular identifiers featured in how the TCRbeta library was prepared. TCRdb redid the calling of the PCR reads with MiXCR, one entry per CDR3 protein. This sample yields around 420,000 distinct CDR3 sequences, of which roughly 15% are seen a single time; 25% to 30% belongs to the top ten. This material consisted of PBMCs, mostly from graft donor cells, taken 360 days after TCRalphabeta/CD19-depleted stem cell transplant. These TCRs come from a boy younger than two who had a stem cell transplant for Wiskott-Aldrich syndrome, so the T cells may come from the graft donor.

V usage is TRBV25-1 and J usage is TRBJ2-1; the match to TRBD1 covers 10 bases. Per germline, CDR1 MGHDK and CDR2 SYGVNS. The CDR3 sequence is 14 residues long. J was trimmed by 10 bases and V by 4 bases; bases with no gene match: 7. As DNA, the CDR3 is TGTGCCAGCAGTGCCCCGACAGGGGGCGGCGAGCAGTTCTTC. Amino acids: CASSAPTGGGEQFF.

A few counts support this clonotype. V and J are TRBV7-9 and TRBJ1-1; 10 positions agree with TRBD1. Trimming cost V 8 bases and J 5 bases; bases outside gene matches: 5. Germline V gene data show CDR1 as SEHNR and CDR2 as FQNEAQ (reference sequence). The CDR3 extends over 13 amino acids. The CDR3 region is CASGDRGATEAFF. The CDR3 nucleotides read TGTGCCAGCGGGGACAGGGGCGCGACTGAAGCTTTCTTT. Full variable domain (remainder filled in from reference TRBV7-9 and TRBJ1-1): DTGVSQNPRHKITKRGQNVTFRCDPISEHNRLYWYRQTLGQGPEFLTYFQNEAQLEKSRLLSDRFSAERPKGSFSTLEIQRTEQGDSAMYLCASGDRGATEAFFGQGTRLTVV.

This clonotype was seen a handful of times. The V gene is TRBV4-3, the J gene TRBJ2-3, with D unresolved. Trimming took 1 base from V and 2 from J, leaving 4 bases between them. This CDR3 comprises 13 residues. The V gene's germline CDR1 is LGHNA and CDR2 YSLEER. The CDR3 DNA is TGCGCCAGCAGCCAAGCAGACACAGATACGCAGTATTTT. Translating it yields CASSQADTDTQYF.

In its sample, this clonotype was seen a few times. The gene calls are TRBV10-3 and TRBJ2-2; TRBD2 aligns across 7 bases. The germline gives CDR1 ENHRY, CDR2 SYGVKD. This CDR3 comprises 16 residues. J was trimmed by 2 bases and V by 7 bases; bases with no gene match: 10. DNA for the CDR3: TGTGCCATCACTCCCTGGTTAGCGGGCAACACCGGGGAGCTGTTTTTT. Translated: CAITPWLAGNTGELFF.

This clonotype was detected ten times or more. The chain has TRBV29-1 and TRBJ2-3, with D possibly matching TRBD2 (6 bases). This CDR3 has 15 amino acids. The germline V gene encodes CDR1 SQVTM and CDR2 ANQGSEA. V was pared by 4 bases and J by 1 base, with 15 bases between. The CDR3 loop reads CSVGLWGEGTDTQYF. CDR3 bases: TGCAGCGTTGGGTTGTGGGGGGAAGGCACAGATACGCAGTATTTT.

This clonotype was seen only a few times. The chain couples TRBV7-9 to TRBJ2-7; no clear D. The CDR3 totals 11 residues. Germline V gene lookup returns CDR1 SEHNR and CDR2 FQNEAQ (reference sequence). The V and J ends lost 5 bases and 6 bases respectively, with 8 bases between them. CDR3 region: CASSPLVEQYF. CDR3 DNA: TGTGCCAGCAGCCCTCTGGTCGAGCAGTACTTC.